This T cell receptor (beta chain) emerged from a study of PD-L1 blockade in urothelial cancer. Indicated time point: pretreatment peripheral blood. Every patient provided from 1 to 8 samples, collected pretreatment and on-treatment. This table comes from immunoSEQ multiplex PCR, and its TCRdb copy is limited to in-frame clones, with some not included. The repertoire holds 85,000 to 90,000 clones, with 85% as singletons. V lost 2 bases to trimming and J lost 5 bases, with 7 bases between them. Germline values: CDR1 MNHEY, CDR2 SVGAGI. This CDR3 has 13 amino acids. The sample consisted of PBMCs, taken around atezolizumab (anti-PD-L1) treatment. This chain uses TRBV6-5 with TRBJ1-3; D is unresolved. This sequence was found in a man in his 60s with urothelial cancer. The CDR3 DNA reads TGTGCCAGCAGTTACGGCATGAGAAACACCATATATTTT. Residues: CASSYGMRNTIYF.